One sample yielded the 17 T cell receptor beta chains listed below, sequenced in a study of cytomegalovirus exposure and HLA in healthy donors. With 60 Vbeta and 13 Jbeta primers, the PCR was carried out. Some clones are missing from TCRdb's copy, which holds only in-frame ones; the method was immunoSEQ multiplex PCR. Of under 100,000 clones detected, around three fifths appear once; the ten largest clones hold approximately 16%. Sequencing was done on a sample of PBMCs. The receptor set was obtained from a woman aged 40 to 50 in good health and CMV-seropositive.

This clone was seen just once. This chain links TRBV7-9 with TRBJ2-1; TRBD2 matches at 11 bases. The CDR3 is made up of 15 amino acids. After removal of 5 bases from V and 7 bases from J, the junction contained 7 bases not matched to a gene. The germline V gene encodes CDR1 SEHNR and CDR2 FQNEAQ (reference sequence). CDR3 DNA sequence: TGTGCCAGCAGCGTCGGACTAGCGGGTTTGAATGAGCAGTTCTTC. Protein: CASSVGLAGLNEQFF.

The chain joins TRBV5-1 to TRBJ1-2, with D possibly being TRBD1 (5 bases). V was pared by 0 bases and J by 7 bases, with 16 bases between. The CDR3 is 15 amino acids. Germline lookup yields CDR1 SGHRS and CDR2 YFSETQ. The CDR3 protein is CASSLVGPLSGGYTF. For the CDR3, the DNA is TGCGCCAGCAGCTTGGTGGGGCCCCTTAGCGGTGGCTACACCTTC.

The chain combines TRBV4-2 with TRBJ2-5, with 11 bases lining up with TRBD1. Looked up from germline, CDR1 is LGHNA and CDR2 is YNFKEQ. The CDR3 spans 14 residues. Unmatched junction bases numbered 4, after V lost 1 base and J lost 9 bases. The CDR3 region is CASSQAGQGASQYF. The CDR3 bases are TGTGCCAGCAGCCAAGCTGGACAGGGGGCTTCCCAGTACTTC.

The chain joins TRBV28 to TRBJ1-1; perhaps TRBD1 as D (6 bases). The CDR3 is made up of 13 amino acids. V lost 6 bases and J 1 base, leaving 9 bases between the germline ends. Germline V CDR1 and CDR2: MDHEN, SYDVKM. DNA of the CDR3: TGTGCCAGCAGCACACAGGGGAACACTGAAGCTTTCTTT. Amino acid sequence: CASSTQGNTEAFF.

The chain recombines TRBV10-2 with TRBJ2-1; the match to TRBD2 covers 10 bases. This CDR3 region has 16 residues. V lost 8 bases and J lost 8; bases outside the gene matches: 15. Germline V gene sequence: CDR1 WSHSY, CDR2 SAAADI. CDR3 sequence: CASGPPGAGGFDEQFF. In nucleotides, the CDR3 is TGCGCCAGCGGTCCACCCGGAGCGGGAGGGTTCGATGAGCAGTTCTTC.

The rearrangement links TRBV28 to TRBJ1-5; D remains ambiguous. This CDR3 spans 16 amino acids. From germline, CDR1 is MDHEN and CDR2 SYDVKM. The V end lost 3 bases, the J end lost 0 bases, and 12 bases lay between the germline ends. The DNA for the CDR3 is TGTGCCAGCAGTTTCCTTTTCCTATATAGCAATCAGCCCCAGCATTTT. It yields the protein CASSFLFLYSNQPQHF.

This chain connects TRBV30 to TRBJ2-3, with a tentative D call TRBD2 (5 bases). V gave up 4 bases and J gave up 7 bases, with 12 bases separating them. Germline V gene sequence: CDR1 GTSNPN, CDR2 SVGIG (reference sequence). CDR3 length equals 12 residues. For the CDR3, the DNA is TGTGCCTGGAACACCGGGATCCATACGCAGTATTTT. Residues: CAWNTGIHTQYF.

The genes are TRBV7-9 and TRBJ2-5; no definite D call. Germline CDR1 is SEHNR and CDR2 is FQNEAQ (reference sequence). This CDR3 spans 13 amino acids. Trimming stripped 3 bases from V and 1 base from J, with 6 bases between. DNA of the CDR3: TGTGCCAGCAGCTTTGGGCCCCAAGAGACCCAGTACTTC. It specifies CASSFGPQETQYF.

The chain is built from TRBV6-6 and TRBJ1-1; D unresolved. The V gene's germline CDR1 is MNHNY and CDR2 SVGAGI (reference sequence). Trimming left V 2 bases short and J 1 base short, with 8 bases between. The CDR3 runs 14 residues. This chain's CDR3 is CASSYGGGNTEAFF. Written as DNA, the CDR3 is TGTGCCAGCAGTTACGGTGGCGGGAACACTGAAGCTTTCTTT.

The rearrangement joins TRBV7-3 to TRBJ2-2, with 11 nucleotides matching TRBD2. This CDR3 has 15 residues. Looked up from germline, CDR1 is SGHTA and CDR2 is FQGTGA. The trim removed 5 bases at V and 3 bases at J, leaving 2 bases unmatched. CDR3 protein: CASSTSGRYTGELFF. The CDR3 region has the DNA TGTGCCAGCAGCACTAGCGGGAGATACACCGGGGAGCTGTTTTTT.

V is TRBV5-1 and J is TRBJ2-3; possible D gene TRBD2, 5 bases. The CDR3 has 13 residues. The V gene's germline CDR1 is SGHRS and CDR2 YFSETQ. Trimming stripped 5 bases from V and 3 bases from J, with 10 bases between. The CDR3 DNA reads TGCGCCAGCAGTCTCAGCGGTACAGATACGCAGTATTTT. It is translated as CASSLSGTDTQYF.

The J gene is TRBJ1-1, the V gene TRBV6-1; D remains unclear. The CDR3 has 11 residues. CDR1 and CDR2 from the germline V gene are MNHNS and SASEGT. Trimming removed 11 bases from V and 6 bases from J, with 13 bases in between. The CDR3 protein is CALRLSAEAFF. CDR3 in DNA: TGTGCCCTCCGACTATCCGCTGAAGCTTTCTTT.

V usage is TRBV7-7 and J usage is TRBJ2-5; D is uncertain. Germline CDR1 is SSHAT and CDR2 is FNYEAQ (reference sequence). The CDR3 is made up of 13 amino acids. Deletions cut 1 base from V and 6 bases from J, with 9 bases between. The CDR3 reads CASSLGGLQTQYF. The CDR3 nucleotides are TGTGCCAGCAGCTTAGGTGGGCTGCAGACCCAGTACTTC. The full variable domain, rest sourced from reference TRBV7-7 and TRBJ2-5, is GAGVSQSPRYKVTKRGQDVTLRCDPISSHATLYWYQQALGQGPEFLTYFNYEAQPDKSGLPSDRFSAERPEGSISTLTIQRTEQRDSAMYRCASSLGGLQTQYFGPGTRLLVL.

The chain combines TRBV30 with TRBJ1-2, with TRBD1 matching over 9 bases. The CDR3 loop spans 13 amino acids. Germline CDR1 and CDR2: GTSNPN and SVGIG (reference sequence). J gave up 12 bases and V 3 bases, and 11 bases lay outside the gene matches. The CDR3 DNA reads TGTGCCTGGAGCCCGGGACAGGGTTTCGGCCACACCTTC. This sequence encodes CAWSPGQGFGHTF.

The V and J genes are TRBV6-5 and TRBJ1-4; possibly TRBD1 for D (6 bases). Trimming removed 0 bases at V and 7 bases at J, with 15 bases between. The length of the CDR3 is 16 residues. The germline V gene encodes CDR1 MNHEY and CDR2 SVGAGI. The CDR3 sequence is CASSYSVQGSGEKLFF. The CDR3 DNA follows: TGTGCCAGCAGTTACTCGGTACAGGGAAGTGGTGAAAAACTGTTTTTT.

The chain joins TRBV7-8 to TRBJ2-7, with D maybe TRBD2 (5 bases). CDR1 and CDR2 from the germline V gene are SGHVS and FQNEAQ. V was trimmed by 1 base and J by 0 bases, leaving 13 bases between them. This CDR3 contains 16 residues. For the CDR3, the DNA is TGTGCCAGCAGCTTAGTGGGAGACCTAAGCTCCTACGAGCAGTACTTC. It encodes CASSLVGDLSSYEQYF.

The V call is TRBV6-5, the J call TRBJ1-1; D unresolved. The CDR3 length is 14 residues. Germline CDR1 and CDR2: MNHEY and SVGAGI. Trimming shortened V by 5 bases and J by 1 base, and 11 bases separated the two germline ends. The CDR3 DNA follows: TGTGCCAGCAGTACCCGGAGGAGGAACACTGAAGCTTTCTTT. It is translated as CASSTRRRNTEAFF.